The rows below give T cell receptor beta chains drawn from one sample of a study of shared clonotypes between healthy human individuals. Some clones are missing from TCRdb's copy, which holds only in-frame ones; the method was immunoSEQ multiplex PCR. The table shows approximately 2.4 million clones, with 90% to 97% occurring only once. The source material was naive CD4+ T cells sorted from blood. The receptors were gathered from a man between 18 and 35 years old in good health. Both conserved end residues are part of each CDR3. The order of the fields is V gene, CDR3 protein.

v_call: TRBV29-1; cdr3_aa: CSGAPGGNTEAFF
v_call: TRBV5-1; cdr3_aa: CASSAEGAGGPRGDEQFF
v_call: TRBV6-6; cdr3_aa: CASTNIAGTDTQYF
v_call: TRBV6-1; cdr3_aa: CASSAEQGAVKLFF
v_call: TRBV6-5; cdr3_aa: CASRSGGAYNSPLHF
v_call: TRBV14; cdr3_aa: CASSQGLIRSYEQYF
v_call: TRBV7-8; cdr3_aa: CASSPVGDRGRSNGYTF
v_call: TRBV7-2; cdr3_aa: CASSLGGEKLFF
v_call: TRBV6-1; cdr3_aa: CASTTSGVSYEQYF
v_call: TRBV10-2; cdr3_aa: CASSEPTGQLFF